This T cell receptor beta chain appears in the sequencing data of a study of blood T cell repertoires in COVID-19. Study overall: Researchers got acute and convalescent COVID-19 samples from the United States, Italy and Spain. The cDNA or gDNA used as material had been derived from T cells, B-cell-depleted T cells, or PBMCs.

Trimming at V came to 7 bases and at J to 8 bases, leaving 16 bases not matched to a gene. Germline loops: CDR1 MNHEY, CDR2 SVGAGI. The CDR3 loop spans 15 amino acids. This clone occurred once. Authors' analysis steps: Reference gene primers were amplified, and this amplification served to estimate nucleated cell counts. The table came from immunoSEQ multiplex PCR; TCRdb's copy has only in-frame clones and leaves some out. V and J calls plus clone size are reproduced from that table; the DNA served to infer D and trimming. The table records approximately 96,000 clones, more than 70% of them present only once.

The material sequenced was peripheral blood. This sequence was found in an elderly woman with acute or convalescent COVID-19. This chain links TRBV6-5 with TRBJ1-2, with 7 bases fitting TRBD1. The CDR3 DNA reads TGTGCCAGCACTTCCTCGACAGGGCCCTTAAAGGGCTACACCTTC. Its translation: CASTSSTGPLKGYTF.